This T cell receptor (beta chain) was sequenced in a study of CD8+CD57+ T cells in acquired aplastic anemia. Overall study: The DNA of sorted CD4+ and CD8+ cells averaged roughly 3.2 ug.

Sequencing involved patients with CD8+CD57+ cell expansion previously shown by flow cytometry. This clonotype was counted a single time. The template for TCR beta VDJ and CDR3 sequence profiling was genomic DNA. One entry per CDR3 protein, called by TCRdb with MiXCR from the reads. Among over 150,000 distinct CDR3 sequences listed, roughly 50% were seen once. The CDR3 extends over 12 amino acids. The germline CDR1 and CDR2 sequences are SNHLY and FYNNEI. V was clipped by 4 bases and J by 7 bases, with 10 bases between them. The TCR comes from a human donor with aplastic anemia. The chain joins TRBV2 to TRBJ1-1; D call uncertain. The sample comprised sorted CD4+, CD8+, or CD8+CD57+ T cells (not recorded which) from PBMCs. DNA for the CDR3: TGTGCCAGCAGTGTGGACGGCGTTGAAGCTTTCTTT. Translation: CASSVDGVEAFF.